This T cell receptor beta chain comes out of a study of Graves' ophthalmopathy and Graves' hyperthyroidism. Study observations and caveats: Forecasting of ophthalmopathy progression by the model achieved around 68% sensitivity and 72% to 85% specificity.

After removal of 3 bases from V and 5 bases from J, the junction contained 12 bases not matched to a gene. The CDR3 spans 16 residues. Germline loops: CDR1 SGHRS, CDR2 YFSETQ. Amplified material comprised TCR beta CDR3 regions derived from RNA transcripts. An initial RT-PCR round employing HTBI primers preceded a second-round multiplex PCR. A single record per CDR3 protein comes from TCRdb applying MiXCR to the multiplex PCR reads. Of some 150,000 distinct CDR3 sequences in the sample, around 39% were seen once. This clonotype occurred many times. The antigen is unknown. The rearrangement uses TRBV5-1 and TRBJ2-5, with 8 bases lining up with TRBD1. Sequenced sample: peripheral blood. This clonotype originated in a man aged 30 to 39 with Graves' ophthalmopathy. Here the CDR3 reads CASSSPPGTGTETQYF. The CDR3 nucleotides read TGCGCCAGCAGCTCGCCACCGGGGACAGGAACGGAGACCCAGTACTTC.